A single sample gave rise to the 13 T cell receptor beta chains below, sequenced in a study of technical replicates of blood from several donors. Measured with immunoSEQ multiplex PCR; TCRdb has only the in-frame clones, and not every one. The sample contains around 80,000 clones, less than 95% of which appear only once. Sample: T cells isolated from PBMCs. The receptors were gathered from a human donor in good health.

This chain connects TRBV18 to TRBJ1-5; unclear D gene. V was shortened by 3 bases and J by 2 bases, with 5 bases between the two germline ends. CDR1 and CDR2 (germline): KGHSH, LQKENI. The CDR3 contains 13 residues. CDR3 sequence (DNA): TGTGCCAGCTCACCGTCGGGCAATCAGCCCCAGCATTTT. This encodes CASSPSGNQPQHF.

This rearrangement joins TRBV19 to TRBJ1-1; D perhaps matches TRBD1 (6 bases). The CDR3 is 14 residues long. Germline lookup yields CDR1 LNHDA and CDR2 SQIVND (reference sequence). V was shortened by 3 bases and J by 0 bases, with 8 bases between the two germline ends. The CDR3 DNA sequence: TGTGCCAGTAGTATTCAGGGGTTGAACACTGAAGCTTTCTTT. It is translated as CASSIQGLNTEAFF.

This chain joins TRBV18 and TRBJ2-3; D is unresolved. CDR1 is KGHSH, CDR2 LQKENI, per germline. This CDR3 has 15 amino acids. Deletions cut 3 bases from V and 1 base from J, with 11 bases between. This CDR3 is CASSPDQTGTDTQYF. The CDR3 DNA follows: TGTGCCAGCTCACCGGATCAAACAGGCACAGATACGCAGTATTTT.

The chain combines TRBV27 with TRBJ1-1; 9 nucleotides agree with TRBD1. The trim removed 2 bases at V and 9 bases at J, leaving 4 bases unmatched. The germline V gene has CDR1 MNHEY and CDR2 SMNVEV (reference sequence). The CDR3 sequence is 13 residues long. DNA of the CDR3: TGTGCCAGCAGTTTAGCACAGGGGGCCCAAGCTTTCTTT. It codes for CASSLAQGAQAFF.

The chain recombines TRBV28 with TRBJ1-2; TRBD1 aligns across 9 bases. The J segment lost 2 bases and the V segment lost 8 bases, leaving 6 bases of the junction unmatched. This CDR3 has 14 residues. Germline values: CDR1 MDHEN, CDR2 SYDVKM. CDR3 nucleotides: TGTGCCAGCTTACCCACAGGGGGCAACTATGGCTACACCTTC. This translates into CASLPTGGNYGYTF.

V and J are TRBV6-6 and TRBJ2-7; D gene uncertain. The CDR3 sequence is 11 residues long. The germline CDR1 and CDR2 sequences are MNHNY and SVGAGI (reference sequence). V lost 7 bases and J 2 bases, leaving 6 bases between the germline ends. CDR3 region: CASTATYEQYF. The CDR3 nucleotides are TGTGCCAGCACCGCGACCTACGAGCAGTACTTC.

The V and J genes are TRBV11-1 and TRBJ2-5, with a possible D match to TRBD1 (5 bases). V was trimmed by 1 base and J by 4 bases, leaving 10 bases between them. Germline-derived CDR1 and CDR2 are SGHAT and FQDESV (reference sequence). This CDR3 comprises 14 residues. The CDR3 here is CASSLGGWGETQYF. CDR3 coding DNA: TGTGCCAGCAGCTTAGGGGGCTGGGGAGAGACCCAGTACTTC.

The chain combines TRBV9 with TRBJ1-1, with 8 bases lining up with TRBD1. With 4 bases clipped from V and 3 bases from J, the junction kept 2 bases outside the gene matches. The CDR3 has 13 amino acids. The germline CDR1 and CDR2 sequences are SGDLS and YYNGEE. CDR3 in DNA: TGTGCCAGCAGCAGGACAGGGCACACTGAAGCTTTCTTT. The encoded protein is CASSRTGHTEAFF.

This chain connects TRBV19 to TRBJ2-7; possibly TRBD1 for D (6 bases). The CDR3 is 15 amino acids. Looked up from germline, CDR1 is LNHDA and CDR2 is SQIVND (reference sequence). With 1 base removed from V and 5 bases from J, the gap between germline ends came to 15 bases. The CDR3: CASSIALRQVDEQYF. CDR3 nucleotide sequence: TGTGCCAGTAGTATAGCCCTCAGACAGGTCGACGAGCAGTACTTC.

The chain combines TRBV7-8 with TRBJ2-3, with D perhaps TRBD1 (5 bases). This CDR3 has 14 amino acids. Germline-derived CDR1 and CDR2 are SGHVS and FQNEAQ. V shed 1 base and J shed 6 bases, with 11 bases lying between them. CDR3 in DNA: TGTGCCAGCAGCTTAGGTTTAGGGGTCGATACGCAGTATTTT. This sequence encodes CASSLGLGVDTQYF.

The genes are TRBV10-3 and TRBJ1-2; D is ambiguous. V lost 3 bases, J lost 12 bases, and 11 bases lay in between. Germline assignment: CDR1 ENHRY and CDR2 SYGVKD. The CDR3 has 11 residues. As DNA, the CDR3 is TGTGCCATCAGTGACACAGCCGGCGACACCTTC. Translation: CAISDTAGDTF.

This clone counts as medium-sized. J is TRBJ1-2 and V is TRBV29-1; 9 bases line up with TRBD1. Unmatched junction bases numbered 2, after V lost 5 bases and J lost 4 bases. Germline CDR1 reads SQVTM; CDR2 reads ANQGSEA. The CDR3 covers 12 residues. The CDR3 spells CSVSDRGYGYTF. The CDR3 DNA sequence: TGCAGCGTTTCGGACAGGGGCTATGGCTACACCTTC.

The chain is built from TRBV19 and TRBJ1-1, with D unclear. The CDR3 consists of 13 residues. Germline V gene data show CDR1 as LNHDA and CDR2 as SQIVND (reference sequence). Trimming pared 8 bases from V and 5 bases from J, leaving 15 bases between. The CDR3 bases are TGTGCCAGTGGTGGCTTCGGGGTAACTGAAGCTTTCTTT. As protein: CASGGFGVTEAFF.